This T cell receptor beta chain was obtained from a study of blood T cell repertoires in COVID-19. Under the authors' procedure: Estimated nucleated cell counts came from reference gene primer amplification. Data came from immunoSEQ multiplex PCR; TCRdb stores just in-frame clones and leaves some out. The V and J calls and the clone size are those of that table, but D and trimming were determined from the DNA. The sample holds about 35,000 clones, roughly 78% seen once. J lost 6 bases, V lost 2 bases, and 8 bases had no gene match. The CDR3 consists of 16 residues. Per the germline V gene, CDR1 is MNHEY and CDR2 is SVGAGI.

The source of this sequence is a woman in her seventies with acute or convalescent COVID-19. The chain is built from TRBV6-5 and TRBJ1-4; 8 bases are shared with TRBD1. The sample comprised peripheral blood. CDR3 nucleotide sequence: TGTGCCAGCAGTTACCGGACAGGGCGAATGGATGAAAAACTGTTTTTT. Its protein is CASSYRTGRMDEKLFF.